This is a list of T cell receptor beta chains from one sample in a study of shared clonotypes between healthy human individuals. Assay: immunoSEQ multiplex PCR; the TCRdb copy retains only in-frame clones and omits some. The data show a few million clones, more than 90% seen once. The sample comprised naive CD4+ T cells sorted from blood. These receptors were collected from a young man in good health. Both conserved end residues are part of each CDR3. D genes are given only for firm matches. Part of the rows lack a size; the others show once, few, many or a class for expanded clones.

v_call,j_call,d_call,clone_size,cdr3_nt,cdr3_aa
TRBV7-9,TRBJ1-1,-,-,TGTGCCAGCAGCTTAGTTCCGGGGAAGGTCGCTGAAGCTTTCTTT,CASSLVPGKVAEAFF
TRBV6-5,TRBJ1-6,-,-,TGTGCCAGCAGTTTGCAACAGGGAACCGGTAATTCACCCCTCCACTTT,CASSLQQGTGNSPLHF
TRBV19,TRBJ2-7,-,-,TGTGCCAGTAGTACCACCCCAGGAAGGGGCTCGCACGAGCAGTACTTC,CASSTTPGRGSHEQYF
TRBV18,TRBJ2-5,-,-,TGTGCCAGCTCCGGGTTGGGGCAGCAAGAGACCCAGTACTTC,CASSGLGQQETQYF
TRBV7-8,TRBJ2-6,-,-,TGTGCCAGCAGCTTTGAAGATTCTGGGGCCAACGTCCTGACTTTC,CASSFEDSGANVLTF
TRBV18,TRBJ1-3,-,few,TGTGCCAGCTCACCAAGAGGGGCTGGAAACACCATATATTTT,CASSPRGAGNTIYF
TRBV7-9,TRBJ1-3,TRBD1,-,TGTGCCAGCAGCTTAGTTCCAGGGGGCATAGGAAACACCATATATTTT,CASSLVPGGIGNTIYF
TRBV10-2,TRBJ1-6,-,-,TGCGCCAGCAGTGGAGGGGATTCCTATAATTCACCCCTCCACTTT,CASSGGDSYNSPLHF
TRBV14,TRBJ2-7,TRBD1,-,TGTGCCAGCAGCCAAGATGACGACAGGGGGCTGTACGAGCAGTACTTC,CASSQDDDRGLYEQYF
TRBV7-6,TRBJ1-1,TRBD1,-,TGTGCCAGCAGCTTCAGTACAGGGGGCACTGAAGCTTTCTTT,CASSFSTGGTEAFF
TRBV2,TRBJ2-5,-,-,TGTGCCAGCGGAGAGGGAAGGGTGGAGACCCAGTACTTC,CASGEGRVETQYF
TRBV30,TRBJ1-1,TRBD1,-,TGTGCCTGGAGTGGGGACAGGGGGGGTACTGAAGCTTTCTTT,CAWSGDRGGTEAFF
TRBV19,TRBJ2-3,TRBD2,-,TGTGCCAGTAGTACAGGACTAGCGGGGAGGTTGGATACGCAGTATTTT,CASSTGLAGRLDTQYF
TRBV28,TRBJ2-7,TRBD1,-,TGTGCCAGCAAACAGGGGGGTTACGAGCAGTACTTC,CASKQGGYEQYF
TRBV30,TRBJ1-1,-,-,TGTGCCTGGAGTCCGGGACGGTTGAACACTGAAGCTTTCTTT,CAWSPGRLNTEAFF
TRBV15,TRBJ1-5,-,-,TGTGCCACCAGCAGAGATCCGGGTAGGGATCAGCCCCAGCATTTT,CATSRDPGRDQPQHF
TRBV5-6,TRBJ2-3,-,-,TGTGCCAGCAGCCAGGTCGGGGGCGGAAGCACAGATACGCAGTATTTT,CASSQVGGGSTDTQYF
TRBV10-3,TRBJ2-7,TRBD1,-,TGTGCCACTTTGCCACGGGACAGCCCCTACGAGCAGTACTTC,CATLPRDSPYEQYF
TRBV11-2,TRBJ2-2,-,-,TGTGCCAGCAGCTTAGGCGGACCTGAGGGGGAGCTGTTTTTT,CASSLGGPEGELFF
TRBV6-5,TRBJ1-1,TRBD1,-,TGTGCCAGCAGTTACTCACGACAGGGTAGGACTGAAGCTTTCTTT,CASSYSRQGRTEAFF
TRBV14,TRBJ1-2,TRBD1,-,TGTGCCAGCAGCCATGAGGACAGGAAGATTAACTATGGCTACACCTTC,CASSHEDRKINYGYTF
TRBV20-1,TRBJ1-2,-,-,TGCAGTGGTACGGACTATGGCTACACCTTC,CSGTDYGYTF
TRBV2,TRBJ2-3,TRBD2,-,TGTGCCAGCAGCCAACTAGCGTTTCGTAGCACAGATACGCAGTATTTT,CASSQLAFRSTDTQYF
TRBV5-1,TRBJ2-2,TRBD2,-,TGCGCCAGCAGCCATAGCGGGGGGTTCACCGGGGAGCTGTTTTTT,CASSHSGGFTGELFF
TRBV30,TRBJ1-3,-,once,TGTGCCTGGAGTGGACGACCACTCTCTGGAAACACCATATATTTT,CAWSGRPLSGNTIYF
TRBV18,TRBJ1-1,-,-,TGTGCCAGCTCACCTTTAGGGGTTGAGGGCACTGAAGCTTTCTTT,CASSPLGVEGTEAFF
TRBV10-2,TRBJ2-7,-,-,TGCGCCAGCCGAGACTACCCTAACTCCTACGAGCAGTACTTC,CASRDYPNSYEQYF
TRBV2,TRBJ2-3,TRBD2,-,TGTGCCAGCAGTGAAGTCGCTAGCGGGGGGTCAGATACGCAGTATTTT,CASSEVASGGSDTQYF